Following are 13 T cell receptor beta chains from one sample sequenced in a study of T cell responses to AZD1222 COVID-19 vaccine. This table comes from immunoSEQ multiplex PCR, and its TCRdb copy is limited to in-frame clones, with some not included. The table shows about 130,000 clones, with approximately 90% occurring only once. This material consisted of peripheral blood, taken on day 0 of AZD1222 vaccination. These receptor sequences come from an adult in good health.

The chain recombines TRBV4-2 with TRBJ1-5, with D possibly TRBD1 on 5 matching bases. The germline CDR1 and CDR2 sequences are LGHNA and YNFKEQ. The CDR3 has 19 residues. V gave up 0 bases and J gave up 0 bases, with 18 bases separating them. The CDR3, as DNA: TGTGCCAGCAGCCAAGATCCTCTGGGCGGGGGGTATAGCAATCAGCCCCAGCATTTT. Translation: CASSQDPLGGGYSNQPQHF.

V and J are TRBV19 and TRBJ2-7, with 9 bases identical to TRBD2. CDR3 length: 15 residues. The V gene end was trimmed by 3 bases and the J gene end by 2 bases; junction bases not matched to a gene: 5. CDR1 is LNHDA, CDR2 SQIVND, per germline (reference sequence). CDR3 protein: CASSIYQREAYEQYF. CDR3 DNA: TGTGCCAGTAGTATCTACCAGCGGGAGGCCTACGAGCAGTACTTC.

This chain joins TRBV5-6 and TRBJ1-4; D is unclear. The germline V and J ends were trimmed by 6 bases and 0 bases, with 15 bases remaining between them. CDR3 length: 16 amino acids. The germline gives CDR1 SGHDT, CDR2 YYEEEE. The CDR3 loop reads CASTSFTLTTNEKLFF. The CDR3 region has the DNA TGTGCCAGCACCAGTTTTACCCTAACAACTAATGAAAAACTGTTTTTT.

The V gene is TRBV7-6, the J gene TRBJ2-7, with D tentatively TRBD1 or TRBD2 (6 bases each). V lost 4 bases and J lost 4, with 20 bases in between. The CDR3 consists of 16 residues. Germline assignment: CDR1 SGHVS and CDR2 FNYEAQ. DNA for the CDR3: TGTGCCAGCAGCTCAGGGCCGACAAGGGGGACTTACGAGCAGTACTTC. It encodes CASSSGPTRGTYEQYF.

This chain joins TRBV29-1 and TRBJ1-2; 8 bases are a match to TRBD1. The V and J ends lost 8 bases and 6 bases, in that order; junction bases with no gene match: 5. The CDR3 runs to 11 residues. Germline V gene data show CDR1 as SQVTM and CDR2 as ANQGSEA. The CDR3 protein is CSQGAADGYTF. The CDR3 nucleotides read TGCAGCCAGGGGGCTGCAGATGGCTACACCTTC. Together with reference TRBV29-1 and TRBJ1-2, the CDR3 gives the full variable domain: SAVISQKPSRDICQRGTSLTIQCQVDSQVTMMFWYRQQPGQSLTLIATANQGSEATYESGFVIDKFPISRPNLTFSTLTVSNMSPEDSSIYLCSQGAADGYTFGSGTRLTVV.

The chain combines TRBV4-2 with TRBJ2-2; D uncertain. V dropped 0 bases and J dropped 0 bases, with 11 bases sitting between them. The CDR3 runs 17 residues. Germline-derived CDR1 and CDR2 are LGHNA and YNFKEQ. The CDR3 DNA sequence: TGTGCCAGCAGCCAAGATCTGGCAGCCGCGAACACCGGGGAGCTGTTTTTT. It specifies CASSQDLAAANTGELFF.

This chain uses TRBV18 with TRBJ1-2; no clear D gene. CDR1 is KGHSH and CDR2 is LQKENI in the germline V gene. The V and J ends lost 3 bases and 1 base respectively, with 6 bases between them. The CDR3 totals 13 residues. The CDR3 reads CASSPKDNYGYTF. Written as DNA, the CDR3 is TGTGCCAGCTCACCTAAAGATAACTATGGCTACACCTTC.

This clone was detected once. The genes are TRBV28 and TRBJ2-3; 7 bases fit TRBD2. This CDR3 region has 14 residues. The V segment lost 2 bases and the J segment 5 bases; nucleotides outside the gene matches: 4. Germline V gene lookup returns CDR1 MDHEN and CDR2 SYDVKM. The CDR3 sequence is CASSLAGAVDTQYF. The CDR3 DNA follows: TGTGCCAGCAGTTTAGCGGGAGCGGTAGATACGCAGTATTTT.

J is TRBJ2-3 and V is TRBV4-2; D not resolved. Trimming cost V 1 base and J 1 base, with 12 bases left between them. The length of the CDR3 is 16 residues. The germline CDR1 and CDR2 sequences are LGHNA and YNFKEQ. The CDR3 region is CASSQVMAPGTDTQYF. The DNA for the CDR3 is TGTGCCAGCAGCCAAGTTATGGCGCCGGGCACAGATACGCAGTATTTT.

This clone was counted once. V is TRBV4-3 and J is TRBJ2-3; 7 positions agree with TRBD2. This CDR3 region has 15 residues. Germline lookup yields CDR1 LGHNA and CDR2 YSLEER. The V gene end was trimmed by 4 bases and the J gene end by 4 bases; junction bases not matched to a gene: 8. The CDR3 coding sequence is TGCGCCAGCAGCCCCTTTAGCGGGTTCGCAGATACGCAGTATTTT. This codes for CASSPFSGFADTQYF.

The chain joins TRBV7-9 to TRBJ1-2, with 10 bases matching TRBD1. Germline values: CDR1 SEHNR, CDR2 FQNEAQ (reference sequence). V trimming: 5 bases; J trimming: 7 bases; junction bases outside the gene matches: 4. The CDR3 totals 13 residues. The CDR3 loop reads CASSLGTGVGYTF. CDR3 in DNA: TGTGCCAGCAGCCTCGGGACAGGGGTTGGCTACACCTTC.

CDR3: CASSKGTDPYEQYF. The CDR3 nucleotides are TGTGCCAGCAGCAAAGGGACAGATCCCTACGAGCAGTACTTC. The V call is TRBV7-6, the J call TRBJ2-7; TRBD1 matches 7 bases. Trimming at V came to 5 bases and at J to 2 bases, leaving 6 bases not matched to a gene. The CDR3 sequence is 14 residues long. The germline gives CDR1 SGHVS, CDR2 FNYEAQ.

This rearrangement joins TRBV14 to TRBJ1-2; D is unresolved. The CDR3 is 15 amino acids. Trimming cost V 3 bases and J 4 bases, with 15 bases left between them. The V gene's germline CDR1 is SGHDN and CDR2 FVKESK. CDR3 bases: TGTGCCAGCAGCCAGATAAGAACAGCTAGCTATGGCTACACCTTC. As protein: CASSQIRTASYGYTF.